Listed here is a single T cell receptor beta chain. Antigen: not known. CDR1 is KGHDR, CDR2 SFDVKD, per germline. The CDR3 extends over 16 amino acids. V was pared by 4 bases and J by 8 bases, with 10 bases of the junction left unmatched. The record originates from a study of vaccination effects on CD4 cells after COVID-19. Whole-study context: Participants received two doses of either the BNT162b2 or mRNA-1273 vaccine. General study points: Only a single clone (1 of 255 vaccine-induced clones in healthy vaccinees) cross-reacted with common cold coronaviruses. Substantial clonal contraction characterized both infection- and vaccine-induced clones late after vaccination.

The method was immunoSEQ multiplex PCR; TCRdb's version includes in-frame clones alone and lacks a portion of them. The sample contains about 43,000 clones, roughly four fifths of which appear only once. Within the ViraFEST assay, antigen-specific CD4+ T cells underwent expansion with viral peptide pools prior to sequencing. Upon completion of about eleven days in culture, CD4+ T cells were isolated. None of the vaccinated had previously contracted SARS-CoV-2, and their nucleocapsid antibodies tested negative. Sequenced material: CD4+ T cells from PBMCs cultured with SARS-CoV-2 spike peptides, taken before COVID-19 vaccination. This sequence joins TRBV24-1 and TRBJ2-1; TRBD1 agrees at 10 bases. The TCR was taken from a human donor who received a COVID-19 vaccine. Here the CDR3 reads CATSDTGTGAPDEQFF. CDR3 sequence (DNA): TGTGCCACCAGTGACACCGGGACAGGGGCGCCCGATGAGCAGTTCTTC.